A single sample gave rise to the 21 T cell receptor beta chains below, sequenced in a study of control samples from healthy donors and cancer patients. Produced via immunoSEQ multiplex PCR; TCRdb's table is partial and in-frame only. Of under 150,000 clones in the sample, around 88% were seen once. The sample taken for sequencing was blood. These receptors originate from a middle-aged man in good health.

CDR3 coding DNA: TGTGCCAGCAAGGAGTACTCTGGAAACACCATATATTTT. It specifies CASKEYSGNTIYF. The chain carries TRBV6-5 and TRBJ1-3, with D uncertain. Germline V gene data show CDR1 as MNHEY and CDR2 as SVGAGI. The CDR3 length is 13 residues. V lost 7 bases to trimming and J lost 0 bases, with 7 bases between them.

This clone appeared a few times. Other DNA sequences of this sample code for an identical CDR3. The gene calls are TRBV18 and TRBJ2-1; 7 nucleotides agree with TRBD1. V trimming: 6 bases; J trimming: 5 bases; junction bases outside the gene matches: 4. There are 13 residues in the CDR3. Germline CDR1 and CDR2: KGHSH and LQKENI. This CDR3 reads CASSSGTDNEQFF. The CDR3 DNA reads TGTGCCAGCTCCTCCGGGACAGACAATGAGCAGTTCTTC.

This sequence joins TRBV29-1 and TRBJ2-5; TRBD2 is a possible D gene (7 bases). Trimming took off 6 bases at V and 2 bases at J, with 22 bases between the two ends. Germline V CDR1 and CDR2: SQVTM, ANQGSEA. The length of the CDR3 is 16 residues. The DNA of the CDR3 is TGCAGCGTCCCCAAGGAGGGGGGGGGTACACAAGAGACCCAGTACTTC. Protein product: CSVPKEGGGTQETQYF.

Here the CDR3 reads CASSQELVTDDINYGYTF. In DNA form, the CDR3 reads TGTGCCAGCAGCCAAGAATTAGTTACAGACGACATCAACTATGGCTACACCTTC. The chain combines TRBV4-2 with TRBJ1-2; D call uncertain. The CDR3 is made up of 18 amino acids. The V gene's germline CDR1 is LGHNA and CDR2 YNFKEQ. V was cut by 0 bases and J by 2 bases, with 19 bases left in between.

The chain couples TRBV6-2 or TRBV6-3 to TRBJ2-5, with D perhaps TRBD1 (6 bases). With 6 bases removed from V and 4 bases from J, the gap between germline ends came to 21 bases. Germline assignment: CDR1 MNHEY and CDR2 SVGEGT. CDR3 length: 16 amino acids. CDR3 bases: TGTGCCAGCAGCCGCACCCGACAGGAACGCGTAGAGACCCAGTACTTC. Protein: CASSRTRQERVETQYF.

The CDR3 sequence is CASSRQWGNQPQHF. The CDR3 bases are TGTGCCAGCAGTCGACAGTGGGGCAATCAGCCCCAGCATTTT. V usage is TRBV6-2 or TRBV6-3 and J usage is TRBJ1-5; tentative D call: TRBD1 (5 bases). This CDR3 is 14 amino acids long. CDR1 MNHEY and CDR2 SVGEGT come from the germline V gene. V lost 5 bases and J 2 bases, leaving 10 bases between the germline ends.

CDR3 sequence (DNA): TGTGCCAGCAGCACGTCAGGGACCGTCGGCCAGCCCCAGCATTTT. It is translated as CASSTSGTVGQPQHF. The chain joins TRBV9 to TRBJ1-5, with D maybe TRBD1 (5 bases). The CDR3 has 15 amino acids. Trimming removed 4 bases from V and 7 bases from J, with 18 bases in between. The germline gives CDR1 SGDLS, CDR2 YYNGEE.

The gene calls are TRBV5-6 and TRBJ2-7; tentatively, D is TRBD2 (5 bases). Germline loops: CDR1 SGHDT, CDR2 YYEEEE. This CDR3 is built from 11 residues. Trimming removed 3 bases from V and 7 bases from J, with 8 bases in between. The CDR3 sequence is CASSYGVEQYF. CDR3 in DNA: TGTGCCAGCAGCTACGGGGTAGAGCAGTACTTC.

The chain joins TRBV30 to TRBJ2-2; maybe TRBD2 (6 bases). In germline, CDR1 is GTSNPN, CDR2 SVGIG (reference sequence). This CDR3 has 14 amino acids. Trimming shortened V by 7 bases and J by 3 bases, and 15 bases separated the two germline ends. The CDR3 nucleotides read TGTGCCTCGCCTCGGGGGACTCACACCGGGGAGCTGTTTTTT. Translation: CASPRGTHTGELFF. The full variable domain, in which reference TRBV30 and TRBJ2-2 provide the parts outside the CDR3, is SQTIHQWPATLVQPVGSPLSLECTVEGTSNPNLYWYRQAAGRGLQLLFYSVGIGQISSEVPQNLSASRPQDRQFILSSKKLLLSDSGFYLCASPRGTHTGELFFGEGSRLTVL.

This chain joins TRBV7-2 and TRBJ2-3; 11 nucleotides match TRBD2. The junction had 9 bases not matched to a gene; V was cut back by 8 bases and J by 2 bases. This CDR3 is 16 amino acids long. CDR1 and CDR2 from the germline V gene are SGHTA and FQGNSA. Written as DNA, the CDR3 is TGTGCCAGCTTACCATTAGCGGGGGGGCTCACAGATACGCAGTATTTT. It translates to CASLPLAGGLTDTQYF.

The gene calls are TRBV6-5 and TRBJ1-2; 7 bases align to TRBD1. CDR1 is MNHEY and CDR2 is SVGAGI in the germline V gene. The CDR3 length is 13 residues. J was trimmed by 8 bases and V by 6 bases; bases with no gene match: 9. Here the CDR3 DNA reads TGTGCCAGCAGCGCGACAGGGACCCAGGGCTACACCTTC. Amino acid sequence: CASSATGTQGYTF.

CDR3 protein: CASSPNSGANVLTF. In nucleotides, the CDR3 is TGTGCCAGCAGCCCGAACTCTGGGGCCAACGTCCTGACTTTC. This chain uses TRBV11-3 with TRBJ2-6; D not resolved. The V gene lost 5 bases and the J gene lost 0 bases, with 5 bases spanning the gap. The CDR3 has 14 residues. Germline CDR1 and CDR2: SGHNT and YENEEA.

This rearrangement joins TRBV11-3 to TRBJ2-1; TRBD1 is a possible D gene (6 bases). The CDR3 is made up of 14 amino acids. Germline lookup yields CDR1 SGHNT and CDR2 YENEEA. V lost 1 base and J 7 bases, leaving 11 bases between the germline ends. CDR3 nucleotide sequence: TGTGCCAGCAGCTTAGTCCAGGGGAAGAATGAGCAGTTCTTC. This translates into CASSLVQGKNEQFF.

The chain combines TRBV7-2 with TRBJ1-4; 7 bases are a match to TRBD1. J lost 8 bases, V lost 3 bases, and 9 bases had no gene match. This CDR3 has 15 amino acids. The germline CDR1 and CDR2 sequences are SGHTA and FQGNSA. The chain's CDR3 is CASSFSGSRGEKLFF. CDR3 nucleotides: TGTGCCAGCAGCTTCTCGGGATCCAGGGGGGAAAAACTGTTTTTT.

The rearrangement joins TRBV18 to TRBJ2-3; no definite D call. This CDR3 has 14 amino acids. Per the germline V gene, CDR1 is KGHSH and CDR2 is LQKENI. Trimming stripped 2 bases from V and 4 bases from J, with 10 bases between. The CDR3 is CASSPSTVADTQYF. The CDR3 DNA reads TGTGCCAGCTCACCAAGTACCGTCGCAGATACGCAGTATTTT.

The J gene is TRBJ1-2, the V gene TRBV7-9; the D is unclear. V lost 1 base and J 5 bases, leaving 17 bases between the germline ends. The CDR3 is 16 residues long. CDR1 and CDR2 from the germline V gene are SEHNR and FQNEAQ (reference sequence). As DNA, the CDR3 is TGTGCCAGCAGCTTAGGTCTTCGGCAAGGAGCTTATGGCTACACCTTC. This translates into CASSLGLRQGAYGYTF.

The V call is TRBV6-5, the J call TRBJ2-7; D tentatively reads TRBD1 or TRBD2 (6 bases each). CDR1 MNHEY and CDR2 SVGAGI come from the germline V gene. The V and J ends lost 6 bases and 2 bases respectively, with 17 bases between them. This CDR3 is built from 15 residues. The CDR3 DNA is TGTGCCAGCAGATCCGGGACACTAGCCCCCTACGAGCAGTACTTC. Translated, it gives CASRSGTLAPYEQYF.

This chain uses TRBV10-2 with TRBJ2-3, with 10 bases identical to TRBD2. Germline V gene sequence: CDR1 WSHSY, CDR2 SAAADI. Trimming cost V 5 bases and J 0 bases; bases outside gene matches: 14. This CDR3 is 19 amino acids long. CDR3 amino acids: CASSPTLAGAIKSTDTQYF. The CDR3 nucleotides are TGCGCCAGCAGTCCCACTCTAGCGGGGGCCATAAAGAGCACAGATACGCAGTATTTT.

This chain joins TRBV11-3 and TRBJ1-2, with D possibly matching TRBD1 (6 bases). CDR3 length: 13 amino acids. Between the trimmed V and J ends, which lost 5 bases and 1 base, there was a span of 8 bases. Germline CDR1 is SGHNT and CDR2 is YENEEA. The CDR3 DNA follows: TGTGCCAGCAGCCCGGACAGTAACTATGGCTACACCTTC. Translating it yields CASSPDSNYGYTF. Variable domain in full (rest from reference TRBV11-3 and TRBJ1-2): EAGVVQSPRYKIIEKKQPVAFWCNPISGHNTLYWYLQNLGQGPELLIRYENEEAVDDSQLPKDRFSAERLKGVDSTLKIQPAELGDSAVYLCASSPDSNYGYTFGSGTRLTVV.

The gene calls are TRBV18 and TRBJ2-2, with D perhaps being TRBD1 or TRBD2 (6 bases each). Trimming cost V 2 bases and J 4 bases, with 14 bases left between them. This CDR3 contains 16 residues. Germline V CDR1 and CDR2: KGHSH, LQKENI. The CDR3 reads CASSPSPGGLTGELFF. The CDR3 DNA reads as TGTGCCAGCTCACCATCACCCGGGGGCCTCACCGGGGAGCTGTTTTTT.

The chain is built from TRBV4-2 and TRBJ1-1; D might be TRBD1 (6 bases). CDR1 is LGHNA, CDR2 YNFKEQ, per germline. V lost 0 bases, J lost 0 bases, and 11 bases lay in between. The CDR3 runs 16 residues. This CDR3 is CASSQETGLMNTEAFF. CDR3 in DNA: TGTGCCAGCAGCCAAGAGACAGGCCTCATGAACACTGAAGCTTTCTTT.